This T cell receptor (beta chain) was captured by sequencing in a study of cytomegalovirus exposure and HLA in healthy donors. About the research overall: In a later analysis, it was reported that the 120 or so validation repertoires had been produced on the same platform as the 500 to 850 repertoires belonging to the first cohort.

Note on this clone: Its matching antigen is unknown.

Sequencing used immunoSEQ multiplex PCR; TCRdb keeps in-frame clones, though not all of them. The data contain 60,000 to 85,000 clones, just over 95% of them singletons. The study's findings and limits: High sensitivity and specificity were reportedly achieved when the classifier diagnosed cytomegalovirus status. Cytomegalovirus-associated status was assigned to more than 150 TCR beta chains. In vitro, three CMV-associated chains proved specific for CMV antigens.

Trimming stripped 3 bases from V and 3 bases from J, with 13 bases between. The CDR3 sequence is 15 residues long. The V gene's germline CDR1 is SGHRS and CDR2 YFSETQ. The chain uses TRBV5-1 and TRBJ2-1; possible D gene TRBD1, 6 bases. The receptor comes from a woman aged 18-29 years in good health and CMV-seropositive. The sequencing input was PBMCs. CDR3 in DNA: TGCGCCAGCAGCTCCGGGACACCCGTCTACAATGAGCAGTTCTTC. Amino acid sequence: CASSSGTPVYNEQFF.